The 24 T cell receptor beta chains given below trace back to one sample, sequenced in a study of cytomegalovirus exposure and HLA in healthy donors. 13 Jbeta primers and 60 Vbeta primers were used for the PCR. Libraries were prepared by immunoSEQ multiplex PCR; TCRdb keeps only in-frame clonotypes and omits some of them. In the table there are roughly 130,000 clones, around 74% of which are singletons. What was sequenced was PBMCs. Every receptor here comes from a man aged 35 to 55 in good health and CMV-seropositive.

The rearrangement joins TRBV29-1 to TRBJ1-2; no firm D call. The CDR3 runs 12 residues. Germline CDR1 SQVTM, CDR2 ANQGSEA. V shed 4 bases and J shed 1 base, with 7 bases lying between them. CDR3 protein: CSVGQNNYGYTF. The CDR3 bases are TGCAGCGTTGGTCAGAATAACTATGGCTACACCTTC.

The gene calls are TRBV28 and TRBJ1-5; D is uncertain. The CDR3 has 14 amino acids. Trimming took off 7 bases at V and 11 bases at J, with 21 bases between the two ends. Germline lookup yields CDR1 MDHEN and CDR2 SYDVKM. CDR3 nucleotide sequence: TGTGCCAGCACCACCCCCCGAGGCCCCATAGCCCAGCATTTT. Its translation: CASTTPRGPIAQHF.

V and J are TRBV28 and TRBJ1-2; possible D gene TRBD1, 6 bases. Trimming removed 2 bases from V and 4 bases from J, with 14 bases in between. Germline V gene lookup returns CDR1 MDHEN and CDR2 SYDVKM. The CDR3 runs to 15 residues. The CDR3 DNA follows: TGTGCCAGCAGTTTACAGGGGAGAGCGATCTATGGCTACACCTTC. Protein sequence: CASSLQGRAIYGYTF.

The chain recombines TRBV7-6 with TRBJ1-1; 11 bases line up with TRBD1. CDR1 SGHVS and CDR2 FNYEAQ come from the germline V gene. V was clipped by 5 bases and J by 6 bases; unmatched bases: 5. The CDR3 consists of 14 residues. In nucleotides, the CDR3 is TGTGCCAGCAGCCGGGACAGGGGGGGAGCTGAAGCTTTCTTT. It yields the protein CASSRDRGGAEAFF.

V is TRBV7-8 and J is TRBJ1-1; tentatively, D is TRBD1 (6 bases). Germline V lookup: CDR1 SGHVS, CDR2 FQNEAQ. The CDR3 has 15 residues. V was pared by 2 bases and J by 2 bases, with 12 bases between. Written as DNA, the CDR3 is TGTGCCAGCAGCTTAATCGGGACAATCAACACTGAAGCTTTCTTT. It translates to CASSLIGTINTEAFF.

This chain connects TRBV2 to TRBJ1-1; D is unclear. The ends were cut back, 4 bases at V and 2 bases at J, with 20 bases in the middle. Germline values: CDR1 SNHLY, CDR2 FYNNEI. The CDR3 totals 17 residues. DNA of the CDR3: TGTGCCAGCAGTGTCCGGGGAGGATGGGATATAAACACTGAAGCTTTCTTT. Its protein is CASSVRGGWDINTEAFF.

The chain recombines TRBV30 with TRBJ2-5; 11 nucleotides line up with TRBD2. Germline V CDR1 and CDR2: GTSNPN, SVGIG (reference sequence). The junction had 13 bases not matched to a gene; V was cut back by 3 bases and J by 1 base. CDR3 length: 18 residues. The CDR3, as DNA: TGTGCCTGGAGACCTTGGGGGCTAGCGGGGGGTTTCCAAGAGACCCAGTACTTC. This translates into CAWRPWGLAGGFQETQYF. Combining the CDR3 with reference TRBV30 and TRBJ2-5 gives the whole variable domain SQTIHQWPATLVQPVGSPLSLECTVEGTSNPNLYWYRQAAGRGLQLLFYSVGIGQISSEVPQNLSASRPQDRQFILSSKKLLLSDSGFYLCAWRPWGLAGGFQETQYFGPGTRLLVL.

The V and J genes are TRBV2 and TRBJ1-1; D gene unclear. The ends were cut back, 7 bases at V and 4 bases at J, with 10 bases in the middle. This CDR3 is built from 12 residues. Germline CDR1 reads SNHLY; CDR2 reads FYNNEI. The CDR3 spells CASIPRGTEAFF. CDR3 bases: TGTGCCAGCATTCCCCGGGGCACTGAAGCTTTCTTT.

CDR3 sequence: CASDSTSYEQYF. The CDR3 DNA reads TGTGCCAGCGACAGTACGTCCTACGAGCAGTACTTC. The rearrangement joins TRBV28 to TRBJ2-7; perhaps TRBD1 as D (5 bases). CDR3 length: 12 residues. Germline V gene sequence: CDR1 MDHEN, CDR2 SYDVKM. V was clipped by 8 bases and J by 1 base, with 9 bases between them.

The V gene is TRBV18, the J gene TRBJ1-1; no firm D call. This CDR3 has 15 amino acids. Germline V CDR1 and CDR2: KGHSH, LQKENI. V was shortened by 6 bases and J by 0 bases, with 14 bases between the two germline ends. CDR3 protein: CASSSREIVNTEAFF. CDR3 sequence (DNA): TGTGCCAGCTCGTCCCGGGAAATAGTGAACACTGAAGCTTTCTTT.

The V gene is TRBV6-1, the J gene TRBJ2-2, with D possibly matching TRBD2 (6 bases). CDR1 is MNHNS and CDR2 is SASEGT in the germline V gene. V dropped 6 bases and J dropped 0 bases, with 11 bases sitting between them. This CDR3 region has 15 residues. The DNA of the CDR3 is TGTGCCAGCAGGGTGTGGGGGGCGAACACCGGGGAGCTGTTTTTT. Protein product: CASRVWGANTGELFF.

The chain links TRBV5-8 to TRBJ2-2; perhaps TRBD1 as D (5 bases). Trimming removed 4 bases from V and 6 bases from J, with 13 bases in between. Germline V gene sequence: CDR1 SGHTS, CDR2 YDEGEE. The CDR3 is 14 amino acids. The CDR3 sequence: CASSLTPGSGELFF. The DNA for the CDR3 is TGTGCCAGCAGCCTTACCCCAGGGTCCGGGGAGCTGTTTTTT. Based on the CDR3 plus reference TRBV5-8 and TRBJ2-2, the full variable domain is EAGVTQSPTHLIKTRGQQATLRCSPISGHTSVYWYQQALGLGLQFLLWYDEGEERNRGNFPPRFSGRQFPNYSSELNVNALELEDSALYLCASSLTPGSGELFFGEGSRLTVL.

J is TRBJ2-3 and V is TRBV29-1; 7 bases are a match to TRBD1. Germline values: CDR1 SQVTM, CDR2 ANQGSEA. J lost 6 bases, V lost 4 bases, and 16 bases had no gene match. The CDR3 is made up of 16 amino acids. Written as DNA, the CDR3 is TGCAGCGTTGCCCCCTTAACCGACAGGGTAGGGGATACGCAGTATTTT. Translation: CSVAPLTDRVGDTQYF.

The gene calls are TRBV5-5 and TRBJ2-2; 10 nucleotides line up with TRBD1. Germline V gene data show CDR1 as SGHKS and CDR2 as YYEKEE (reference sequence). V was pared by 0 bases and J by 6 bases, with 11 bases of the junction left unmatched. The CDR3 is made up of 18 amino acids. CDR3 protein: CASSLGIRTGGTAGELFF. CDR3 sequence (DNA): TGTGCCAGCAGCTTGGGAATTCGGACAGGGGGTACGGCCGGGGAGCTGTTTTTT.

The chain links TRBV9 to TRBJ1-4; possible D gene TRBD1, 6 bases. Trimming removed 0 bases from V and 0 bases from J, with 12 bases in between. CDR3 length: 17 residues. CDR1 is SGDLS and CDR2 is YYNGEE in the germline V gene. CDR3 sequence (DNA): TGTGCCAGCAGCGTAGGGGGACAAGTTGCAACTAATGAAAAACTGTTTTTT. Protein: CASSVGGQVATNEKLFF.

The chain uses TRBV5-1 and TRBJ2-3, with a possible D match to TRBD1 (6 bases). Trimming cost V 5 bases and J 1 base, with 11 bases left between them. The germline V gene encodes CDR1 SGHRS and CDR2 YFSETQ. CDR3 length: 14 amino acids. The CDR3 sequence: CASRVRQGTDTQYF. DNA for the CDR3: TGCGCCAGCAGAGTACGACAGGGCACAGATACGCAGTATTTT.

This chain links TRBV28 with TRBJ1-5; TRBD1 matches at 7 bases. Trimming took 4 bases from V and 8 from J; bases not matched to a gene: 5. Germline V gene data show CDR1 as MDHEN and CDR2 as SYDVKM. CDR3 length: 13 residues. The CDR3 nucleotides are TGTGCCAGCAGTTCCCCGACAGGGAAGCCCCAGCATTTT. Protein product: CASSSPTGKPQHF.

The count of this clone is one. This chain connects TRBV5-1 to TRBJ2-5, with 7 bases identical to TRBD1. V lost 5 bases, J lost 4 bases, and 5 bases stayed unmatched. The CDR3 sequence is 13 residues long. The V gene's germline CDR1 is SGHRS and CDR2 YFSETQ. CDR3 residues: CASRTRTGETQYF. The DNA for the CDR3 is TGCGCCAGCAGAACTCGGACAGGAGAGACCCAGTACTTC.

The gene calls are TRBV19 and TRBJ2-7; TRBD1 is a possible D gene (5 bases). CDR1 and CDR2 (germline): LNHDA, SQIVND (reference sequence). The V end was cut by 3 bases, the J end by 6 bases, with 15 bases between. The CDR3 covers 14 residues. The CDR3: CASSIGHYRREQYF. DNA for the CDR3: TGTGCCAGTAGTATTGGACATTATCGACGCGAGCAGTACTTC.

This clone was counted only a few times. The V call is TRBV15, the J call TRBJ1-5; unclear D gene. The CDR3 spans 15 residues. Germline CDR1 reads LNHNV; CDR2 reads YYDKDF (reference sequence). Trimming took 0 bases from V and 0 from J, leaving 6 bases between them. The CDR3 reads CATSRDRSSNQPQHF. CDR3 nucleotides: TGTGCCACCAGCAGAGATCGGTCTAGCAATCAGCCCCAGCATTTT. The entire variable domain, with the rest obtained from reference TRBV15 and TRBJ1-5, is as follows: DAMVIQNPRYQVTQFGKPVTLSCSQTLNHNVMYWYQQKSSQAPKLLFHYYDKDFNNEADTPDNFQSRRPNTSFCFLDIRSPGLGDTAMYLCATSRDRSSNQPQHFGDGTRLSIL.

The chain employs TRBV2 and TRBJ2-2; 12 bases fit TRBD2. The CDR3 runs to 15 residues. Germline assignment: CDR1 SNHLY and CDR2 FYNNEI. J gave up 5 bases and V 7 bases, and 5 bases lay outside the gene matches. This chain's CDR3 is CASMTSGSNTGELFF. The DNA of the CDR3 is TGTGCCAGCATGACTAGCGGGAGTAATACCGGGGAGCTGTTTTTT.

This clone was observed a few times. The rearrangement joins TRBV29-1 to TRBJ2-1; 13 bases are a match to TRBD2. This CDR3 has 14 amino acids. The V segment lost 4 bases and the J segment 4 bases; nucleotides outside the gene matches: 1. From germline, CDR1 is SQVTM and CDR2 ANQGSEA. The CDR3 is CSVAGLAGYNEQFF. CDR3 coding DNA: TGCAGCGTTGCGGGACTAGCGGGGTACAATGAGCAGTTCTTC.

The V and J genes are TRBV10-3 and TRBJ2-4; possibly TRBD2 for D (5 bases). V was trimmed by 3 bases and J by 0 bases, leaving 6 bases between them. This CDR3 region has 14 residues. Germline V gives CDR1 ENHRY, CDR2 SYGVKD. In DNA, the CDR3 is TGTGCCATCAGTGAAAGCGGAGCCAAAAACATTCAGTACTTC. Translated: CAISESGAKNIQYF.

CDR3 coding DNA: TGTGCCAGCAGCTTGGCCCTTTCTAGCGGAGTTTTTACCGGGGATGAGCAGTTCTTC. It specifies CASSLALSSGVFTGDEQFF. The V gene is TRBV5-4, the J gene TRBJ2-1; 7 nucleotides match TRBD2. V lost 0 bases to trimming and J lost 8 bases; unmatched junction nucleotides: 20. Germline CDR1 SGHNT, CDR2 YYREEE (reference sequence). The CDR3 sequence is 19 residues long.